These 8 T cell receptor beta chains share one sample of origin, sequenced in a study of control samples from healthy donors and cancer patients. Sequencing was performed with immunoSEQ multiplex PCR; in TCRdb, only in-frame clones are kept and a portion is missing. The table includes approximately 70,000 clones, over 80% detected once. Material: blood. The receptors derive from a man aged 55-75 years in good health.

This chain uses TRBV10-3 with TRBJ1-1; TRBD1 matches at 7 bases. Trimming removed 6 bases from V and 1 base from J; junction bases left unmatched: 8. CDR1 and CDR2 from the germline V gene are ENHRY and SYGVKD. This CDR3 spans 15 amino acids. CDR3 amino acids: CAIRPDGTANTEAFF. CDR3 in DNA: TGTGCCATCAGACCAGACGGGACAGCGAACACTGAAGCTTTCTTT.

This clone was seen a few times. The CDR3 region is CASSSYRGGGNEQFF. The CDR3 region has the DNA TGCGCCAGCAGCTCTTACAGGGGGGGAGGAAATGAGCAGTTCTTC. V usage is TRBV5-1 and J usage is TRBJ2-1, with D possibly TRBD1 on 8 matching bases. The V and J ends lost 3 bases and 7 bases respectively, with 17 bases between them. Per germline, CDR1 SGHRS and CDR2 YFSETQ. The CDR3 covers 15 residues.

V gene TRBV27 combines with J gene TRBJ1-1; TRBD1 might be the D (6 bases). The CDR3 contains 16 residues. Trimming pared 4 bases from V and 4 bases from J, leaving 19 bases between. Germline lookup yields CDR1 MNHEY and CDR2 SMNVEV (reference sequence). The CDR3 coding sequence is TGTGCCAGCAGTTCGGGCCTTCGACAGGTCCGCACTGAAGCTTTCTTT. Translation gives CASSSGLRQVRTEAFF.

This clone was seen only once. The V call is TRBV5-1, the J call TRBJ1-4, with D possibly matching TRBD1 (5 bases). The CDR3 covers 15 residues. CDR1 is SGHRS, CDR2 YFSETQ, per germline. V was shortened by 5 bases and J by 0 bases, with 11 bases between the two germline ends. The CDR3 sequence is CASSLRGPTNEKLFF. The CDR3, as DNA: TGCGCCAGCAGTCTTCGGGGCCCAACTAATGAAAAACTGTTTTTT.

The CDR3 reads CASSPGSTYEQYF. Written as DNA, the CDR3 is TGTGCCAGCAGTCCTGGGAGCACCTACGAGCAGTACTTC. V usage is TRBV7-2 and J usage is TRBJ2-7, with D possibly matching TRBD2 (5 bases). Trimming cost V 6 bases and J 2 bases, with 11 bases left between them. The CDR3 length is 13 residues. CDR1 is SGHTA and CDR2 is FQGNSA in the germline V gene. The full variable domain, rest sourced from reference TRBV7-2 and TRBJ2-7, is GAGVSQSPSNKVTEKGKDVELRCDPISGHTALYWYRQSLGQGLEFLIYFQGNSAPDKSGLPSDRFSAERTGGSVSTLTIQRTQQEDSAVYLCASSPGSTYEQYFGPGTRLTVT.

This clone was found once. J is TRBJ2-1 and V is TRBV19; D is unresolved. Trimming left V 1 base short and J 6 bases short, with 7 bases between. Germline lookup yields CDR1 LNHDA and CDR2 SQIVND (reference sequence). The CDR3 extends over 13 amino acids. CDR3 sequence: CASSIAFGNEQFF. CDR3 DNA: TGTGCCAGTAGTATAGCCTTTGGCAATGAGCAGTTCTTC.

The CDR3 is CASSFATSGSMETQYF. The DNA for the CDR3 is TGTGCCAGCAGCTTCGCGACTAGCGGGAGTATGGAGACCCAGTACTTC. The gene calls are TRBV7-9 and TRBJ2-5; TRBD2 aligns across 12 bases. There are 16 residues in the CDR3. Germline CDR1 reads SEHNR; CDR2 reads FQNEAQ (reference sequence). V trimming: 3 bases; J trimming: 5 bases; junction bases outside the gene matches: 7.

This chain links TRBV7-6 with TRBJ2-5; tentatively, D is TRBD1 (5 bases). The CDR3 consists of 15 residues. V was trimmed by 5 bases and J by 1 base, leaving 14 bases between them. The germline V gene encodes CDR1 SGHVS and CDR2 FNYEAQ. The CDR3 bases are TGTGCCAGCAGCGCCGATCCAGGGTCCCAAGAGACCCAGTACTTC. Amino acid sequence: CASSADPGSQETQYF.